The rows below give T cell receptor beta chains drawn from one sample of a study of patients and donors after allogeneic stem cell transplantation. MiXCR, run by TCRdb on the RT-PCR reads, gives a single entry per CDR3 protein. The profile shows more than 75,000 distinct CDR3 sequences, about 5% of them singletons. Specimen: blood, either unsorted or a sorted T cell fraction (not recorded which). These receptors all stem from a human donor who was either an allogeneic HSCT recipient or a stem cell or donor lymphocyte infusion donor (not recorded which). It is not recorded whose cells these are; they may come from a transplant donor. CDR3s include the opening cysteine and the closing phenylalanine or tryptophan. Each record gives: CDR3 protein, CDR3 DNA, clone size, J gene, D gene, V gene. The D gene is left open where the match is weak. Some rows have no size entry. The others give once, few or many, or a class for an expanded clone.

CSVLKLAGTTYEQYF,TGCAGCGTTTTGAAGCTAGCGGGCACCACCTACGAGCAGTACTTC,many,TRBJ2-7,TRBD2,TRBV29-1
CASSVGLGIGYEQFF,TGTGCCAGTAGTGTTGGACTAGGGATAGGATATGAGCAGTTCTTC,many,TRBJ2-1,TRBD2,TRBV19
CSARATTGANEQFF,TGCAGTGCTAGAGCTACGACAGGGGCCAATGAGCAGTTCTTC,many,TRBJ2-1,TRBD1,TRBV20-1
CSARPRGPQETQYF,TGCAGTGCTAGACCGCGGGGACCACAAGAGACCCAGTACTTC,many,TRBJ2-5,.,TRBV20-1
CASIRLAVAGGLRDEQFF,TGTGCCAGCATCCGACTAGCGGTCGCCGGTGGCCTTAGGGATGAGCAGTTCTTC,many,TRBJ2-1,TRBD2,TRBV6-1
CASSGARHTEAFF,TGTGCCAGCTCAGGAGCGAGACACACTGAAGCTTTCTTT,many,TRBJ1-1,.,TRBV18
CASSPGGQGTEAFF,TGTGCCAGCAGCCCGGGGGGGCAGGGGACTGAAGCTTTCTTT,many,TRBJ1-1,.,TRBV7-8
CASRPGLIYNEQFF,TGTGCCAGCAGGCCGGGACTCATCTACAATGAGCAGTTCTTC,many,TRBJ2-1,.,TRBV28
CASSLTVNQPQHF,TGTGCCAGCAGCTTGACAGTTAACCAGCCCCAGCATTTT,many,TRBJ1-5,.,TRBV5-8
CASSLDRGYEQYF,TGCGCCAGCAGCTTGGACAGGGGATACGAGCAGTACTTC,.,TRBJ2-7,TRBD1,TRBV5-1
CASSMDLAGATDTQYF,TGTGCCAGTAGTATGGATCTAGCGGGGGCCACAGATACGCAGTATTTT,few,TRBJ2-3,TRBD2,TRBV19
CASSSPSGTSYNEQFF,TGTGCCAGTAGTTCCCCTAGCGGGACTTCCTACAATGAGCAGTTCTTC,many,TRBJ2-1,TRBD2,TRBV19
CASSAIPGLSYNEQFF,TGCGCCAGCAGCGCGATTCCGGGACTCTCCTACAATGAGCAGTTCTTC,many,TRBJ2-1,.,TRBV5-1
CASSVGLGGTDTQYF,TGTGCCAGCAGCGTAGGGTTGGGGGGCACAGATACGCAGTATTTT,many,TRBJ2-3,.,TRBV9
CASSPGLAGGREQFF,TGTGCCAGCAGCCCCGGACTAGCGGGGGGACGTGAGCAGTTCTTC,many,TRBJ2-1,TRBD2,TRBV11-2
CASSLKLAGDSEQYF,TGTGCCAGCAGCTTGAAACTAGCGGGAGATAGTGAGCAGTACTTC,.,TRBJ2-7,TRBD2,TRBV5-4
CSARDLQGVQPQHF,TGCAGTGCTAGAGATTTACAGGGGGTGCAGCCCCAGCATTTT,many,TRBJ1-5,TRBD1,TRBV20-1
CASSSVRGEQPQHF,TGTGCCAGCAGCTCAGTAAGGGGGGAACAGCCCCAGCATTTT,many,TRBJ1-5,.,TRBV7-9
CSVEWPRTGSAFF,TGCAGCGTTGAATGGCCCCGAACGGGTTCAGCTTTCTTT,many,TRBJ1-1,.,TRBV29-1
CASSLTGGRGYTF,TGTGCCAGCAGCCTCACGGGGGGGCGGGGCTACACCTTC,few,TRBJ1-2,.,TRBV7-8
CASRTSGSLRETQYF,TGTGCCAGCAGGACTAGCGGGAGCCTCAGGGAGACCCAGTACTTC,many,TRBJ2-5,TRBD2,TRBV2
CAMGRDSNEQFF,TGTGCCATGGGTCGGGACTCTAATGAGCAGTTCTTC,many,TRBJ2-1,.,TRBV10-3
CASNPTGRNYGYTF,TGTGCCAGCAACCCGACAGGGCGAAACTATGGCTACACCTTC,many,TRBJ1-2,TRBD1,TRBV28
CASSLAAFLMNTEAFF,TGTGCCAGCAGCTTGGCCGCCTTTCTCATGAACACTGAAGCTTTCTTT,many,TRBJ1-1,.,TRBV5-5
CASSATGEVYGYTF,TGTGCCAGTAGTGCAACAGGGGAGGTCTATGGCTACACCTTC,few,TRBJ1-2,TRBD1,TRBV19
CASSTNRGEAFF,TGTGCCAGCAGTACCAACAGGGGGGAAGCTTTCTTT,few,TRBJ1-1,TRBD1,TRBV2
CASSLGVIDRVDQPQHF,TGTGCCAGCAGCTTAGGAGTCATTGACAGGGTGGATCAGCCCCAGCATTTT,.,TRBJ1-5,TRBD1,TRBV7-9
CASSYPGADTQYF,TGTGCCAGCAGTTACCCGGGGGCAGATACGCAGTATTTT,many,TRBJ2-3,.,TRBV6-5
CAISESITGNTEAFF,TGTGCCATCAGTGAGTCGATCACGGGGAACACTGAAGCTTTCTTT,many,TRBJ1-1,.,TRBV10-3
CASRVGRSGNTIYF,TGTGCCAGCAGGGTCGGGCGCTCTGGAAACACCATATATTTT,many,TRBJ1-3,.,TRBV5-6
CASSKGTGGAGNQPQHF,TGTGCCAGCAGTAAAGGGACAGGGGGCGCCGGCAATCAGCCCCAGCATTTT,many,TRBJ1-5,TRBD1,TRBV27
CATAEQGSETQYF,TGCGCCACAGCCGAACAGGGGTCGGAGACCCAGTACTTC,.,TRBJ2-5,TRBD1,TRBV5-1
CSVSTSGGIGNEQFF,TGCAGCGTTTCTACTAGCGGGGGGATCGGCAATGAGCAGTTCTTC,many,TRBJ2-1,TRBD2,TRBV29-1
CASSPSIPFSPDNEQFF,TGTGCCAGCAGCCCCTCTATCCCGTTTAGCCCCGACAATGAGCAGTTCTTC,few,TRBJ2-1,.,TRBV7-2
CASSLRLSSYEQYF,TGTGCCAGCAGCTTAAGGCTGAGCTCCTACGAGCAGTACTTC,.,TRBJ2-7,.,TRBV11-3